This is a list of T cell receptor beta chains from one sample in a study of blood T cell repertoires in COVID-19. The assay was immunoSEQ multiplex PCR, and TCRdb's table has in-frame clones only and misses some. The sample has about 190,000 clones, under 80% seen once. Sequenced sample: peripheral blood. These receptors came from a man aged 45-60 years who had recovered from COVID-19. Each CDR3 is given with its conserved first and last residue.

V gene	J gene	CDR3 protein
TRBV7-8	TRBJ2-7	CASSLAGGPHEQYF
TRBV14	TRBJ2-7	CASSRTSGSSYEQYF
TRBV7-8	TRBJ2-7	CASSQTGQTYEQYF
TRBV5-1	TRBJ2-5	CASSPTDRAGETQYF
TRBV11-2	TRBJ2-7	CASSPEPNSYEQYF
TRBV20-1	TRBJ2-3	CSASGVVWLAAEGDTQYF
TRBV7-2	TRBJ2-1	CASSLGWTSGRIYNEQFF
TRBV6-2/TRBV6-3	TRBJ2-7	CASSTDSPYEQYF
TRBV10-1	TRBJ1-5	CASSEGADQPQHF
TRBV9	TRBJ1-6	CASTKGEGNNSPLHF
TRBV7-9	TRBJ1-5	CASTYLGDPPHF
TRBV5-4	TRBJ1-2	CASSRTASYGYTF
TRBV24-1	TRBJ2-3	CATSEPRSDTQYF
TRBV5-4	TRBJ2-2	CASRIDREGGELFF
TRBV18	TRBJ1-1	CASSLRDSNTEAFF
TRBV10-3	TRBJ1-2	CAISQGDNYGYTF
TRBV28	TRBJ2-7	CASKRDGTHYEQYF
TRBV28	TRBJ2-3	CASSFDQGGLDF
TRBV2	TRBJ2-7	CASSAGMVYEQYF
TRBV6-6	TRBJ1-5	CASSSGDQPQHF
TRBV6-1	TRBJ2-1	CASSVNSAASYNEQFF
TRBV18	TRBJ1-6	CASSPISGYNSPLHF
TRBV5-4	TRBJ2-7	CASSTRNEQYF
TRBV6-5	TRBJ1-4	CASRTGQYNEKLFF
TRBV14	TRBJ2-1	CASSLTGGRGHNEQFF
TRBV5-1	TRBJ1-6	CASSADTGRNSPLHF
TRBV2	TRBJ2-5	CASSSQRGGQETQYF
TRBV6-5	TRBJ2-1	CASGEREIEQFF
TRBV5-1	TRBJ1-6	CASRVEGVASPLHF
TRBV28	TRBJ2-7	CASRRMGPYEQYF
TRBV19	TRBJ1-5	CASSSNRDRDQPQHF
TRBV5-1	TRBJ2-1	CASSLVSSDVNEQFF
TRBV6-5	TRBJ2-7	CASGWGGTYEQYF
TRBV15	TRBJ2-3	CATSRDQAGELDTQYF
TRBV27	TRBJ2-3	CASIKTGDTQYF
TRBV5-1	TRBJ2-1	CASSLFAGTNNEQFF
TRBV6-6	TRBJ2-7	CASRQKALPRIFTYEQYF
TRBV28	TRBJ2-5	CASNKQGVETQYF
TRBV2	TRBJ1-5	CASTDRGLGQPQHF
TRBV2	TRBJ1-5	CASRQTGGWQPQHF
TRBV7-9	TRBJ2-3	CASSRGTGLDTQYF